These T cell receptor beta chains were read from a single sample in a study of T cells expressing NK-cell markers. TCRdb reanalyzed the 5' RACE reads, giving one entry per CDR3 protein sequence and no DNA. This table holds 500,000 or so distinct CDR3 sequences. The sequencing input was blood T cells: a sorted CD56 or NKG2C T cell subset, CD4+ or CD8+ T cells, or bulk PBMC T cells (not recorded which). The origin of the receptors is a man between 18 and 35 years old in good health. Both conserved end residues are part of each CDR3.

v_call: TRBV9
j_call: TRBJ2-3
cdr3_aa: CASSVAGTSPDTQYF

v_call: TRBV6-1
j_call: TRBJ1-4
cdr3_aa: CATAPWERLDEKLFF

v_call: TRBV28
j_call: TRBJ2-2
cdr3_aa: CASRLRHGTGELFF

v_call: TRBV30
j_call: TRBJ1-3
cdr3_aa: CAWSTTLTADSGNTIYF

v_call: TRBV9
j_call: TRBJ2-2
cdr3_aa: CASSVVSGSGTGELFF

v_call: TRBV4-2
j_call: TRBJ2-7
cdr3_aa: CASSQGGTGSYEQYF

v_call: TRBV7-9
j_call: TRBJ1-1
cdr3_aa: CASRSEGAGGNTEAFF

v_call: TRBV24-1
j_call: TRBJ1-5
cdr3_aa: CATSDLPRPGENQPQHF

v_call: TRBV9
j_call: TRBJ2-1
cdr3_aa: CASSLGTGVTYNEQFF

v_call: TRBV19
j_call: TRBJ2-5
cdr3_aa: CASSMLLQETQYF

v_call: TRBV5-1
j_call: TRBJ1-1
cdr3_aa: CASGPEIGTEAFF

v_call: TRBV12-3/TRBV12-4
j_call: TRBJ2-7
cdr3_aa: CASSPFGEWGSYEQYF

v_call: TRBV5-6
j_call: TRBJ2-1
cdr3_aa: CASSLAFGNYNEQFF

v_call: TRBV2
j_call: TRBJ2-3
cdr3_aa: CASSELGGTDTQYF

v_call: TRBV20-1
j_call: TRBJ2-6
cdr3_aa: CSARDGRRYSGANVLTF

v_call: TRBV3-1
j_call: TRBJ2-1
cdr3_aa: CASSQRSYYNEQFF

v_call: TRBV6-5
j_call: TRBJ2-5
cdr3_aa: CASSYETRWGETQYF

v_call: TRBV12-3/TRBV12-4
j_call: TRBJ1-3
cdr3_aa: CASSPGGALGNTIYF

v_call: TRBV4-3
j_call: TRBJ2-7
cdr3_aa: CASSQVDSSGYEQYF

v_call: TRBV4-1
j_call: TRBJ1-1
cdr3_aa: CASSQVPLGNTEAFF

v_call: TRBV14
j_call: TRBJ1-1
cdr3_aa: CASSQAGTAEAFF

v_call: TRBV19
j_call: TRBJ2-7
cdr3_aa: CASSGRTATFSYEQYF

v_call: TRBV5-1
j_call: TRBJ1-2
cdr3_aa: CASRIGTLVGGYTF

v_call: TRBV20-1
j_call: TRBJ2-7
cdr3_aa: CSARGGGTATYEQYF

v_call: TRBV24-1
j_call: TRBJ1-2
cdr3_aa: CATSDPTGESYGYTF

v_call: TRBV20-1
j_call: TRBJ2-7
cdr3_aa: CSARRDMSSLTYEQYF

v_call: TRBV27
j_call: TRBJ1-5
cdr3_aa: CASSALDRYNQPQHF

v_call: TRBV2
j_call: TRBJ1-6
cdr3_aa: CASSQGVENSPLHF

v_call: TRBV20-1
j_call: TRBJ1-5
cdr3_aa: CSARPSLWGQPQHF

v_call: TRBV27
j_call: TRBJ2-1
cdr3_aa: CASSGVGTYNEQFF